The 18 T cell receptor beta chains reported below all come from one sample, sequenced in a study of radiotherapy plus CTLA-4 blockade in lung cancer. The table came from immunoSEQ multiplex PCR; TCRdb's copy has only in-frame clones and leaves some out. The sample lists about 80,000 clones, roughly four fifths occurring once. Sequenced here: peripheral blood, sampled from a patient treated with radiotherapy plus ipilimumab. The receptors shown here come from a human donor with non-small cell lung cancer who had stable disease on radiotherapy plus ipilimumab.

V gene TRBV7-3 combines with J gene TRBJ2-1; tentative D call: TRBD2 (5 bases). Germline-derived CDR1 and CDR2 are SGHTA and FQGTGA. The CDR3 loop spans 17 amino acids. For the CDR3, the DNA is TGTGTCCCACCGGTCCGAAGCGGCGGCGGCTCCTACAATGAGCAGTTCTTC. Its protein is CVPPVRSGGGSYNEQFF.

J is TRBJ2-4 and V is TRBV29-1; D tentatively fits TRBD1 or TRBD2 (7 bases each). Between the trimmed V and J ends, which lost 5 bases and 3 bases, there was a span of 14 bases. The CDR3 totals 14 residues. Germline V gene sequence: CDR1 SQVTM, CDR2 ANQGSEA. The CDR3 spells CSVREGAGKNIQYF. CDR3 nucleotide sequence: TGCAGCGTTAGGGAGGGGGCCGGCAAAAACATTCAGTACTTC.

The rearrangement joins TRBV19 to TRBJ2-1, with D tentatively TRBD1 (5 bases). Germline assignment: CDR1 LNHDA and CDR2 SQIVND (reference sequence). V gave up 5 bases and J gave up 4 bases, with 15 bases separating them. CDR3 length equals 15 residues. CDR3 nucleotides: TGTGCCAGTAGTCTGATCAATGGGGCATACAATGAGCAGTTCTTC. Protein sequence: CASSLINGAYNEQFF.

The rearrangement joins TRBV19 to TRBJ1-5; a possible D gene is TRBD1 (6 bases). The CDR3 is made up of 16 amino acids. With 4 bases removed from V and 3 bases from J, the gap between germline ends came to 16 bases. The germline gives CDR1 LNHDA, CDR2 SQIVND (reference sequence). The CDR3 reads CASSKNRVLDNQPQHF. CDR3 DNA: TGTGCCAGTAGTAAAAACAGGGTATTGGACAATCAGCCCCAGCATTTT.

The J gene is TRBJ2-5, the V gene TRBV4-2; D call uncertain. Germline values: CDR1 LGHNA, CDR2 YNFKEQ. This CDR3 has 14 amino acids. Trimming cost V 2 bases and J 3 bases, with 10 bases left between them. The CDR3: CASSQRGSEETQYF. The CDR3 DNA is TGTGCCAGCAGCCAACGAGGCTCAGAAGAGACCCAGTACTTC.

Here the CDR3 DNA reads TGTGCCAGCAGCCCAAGGACAGGGTCCTACAATGAGCAGTTCTTC. Amino acids: CASSPRTGSYNEQFF. The chain recombines TRBV5-4 with TRBJ2-1; 8 bases agree with TRBD1. CDR3 length: 15 residues. Germline assignment: CDR1 SGHNT and CDR2 YYREEE (reference sequence). V trimming: 4 bases; J trimming: 1 base; junction bases outside the gene matches: 4.

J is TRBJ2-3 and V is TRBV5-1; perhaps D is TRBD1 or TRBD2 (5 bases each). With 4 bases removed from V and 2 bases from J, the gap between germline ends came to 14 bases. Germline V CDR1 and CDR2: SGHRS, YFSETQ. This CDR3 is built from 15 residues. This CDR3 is CASSPPGDLTDTQYF. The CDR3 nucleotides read TGCGCCAGCAGCCCCCCCGGGGACCTCACAGATACGCAGTATTTT.

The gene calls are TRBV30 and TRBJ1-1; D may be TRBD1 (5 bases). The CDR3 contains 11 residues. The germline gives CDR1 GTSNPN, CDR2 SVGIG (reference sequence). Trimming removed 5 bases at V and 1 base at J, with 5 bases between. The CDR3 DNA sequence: TGTGCCTGGGGGGCGAACACTGAAGCTTTCTTT. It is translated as CAWGANTEAFF.

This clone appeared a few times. CDR3 amino acids: CASSLLAASRTGELFF. The CDR3, as DNA: TGTGCCAGCAGCTTGTTAGCGGCGTCTAGGACCGGGGAGCTGTTTTTT. The rearrangement links TRBV5-4 to TRBJ2-2; perhaps TRBD2 as D (6 bases). The CDR3 loop spans 16 amino acids. V dropped 1 base and J dropped 5 bases, with 15 bases sitting between them. The germline gives CDR1 SGHNT, CDR2 YYREEE (reference sequence).

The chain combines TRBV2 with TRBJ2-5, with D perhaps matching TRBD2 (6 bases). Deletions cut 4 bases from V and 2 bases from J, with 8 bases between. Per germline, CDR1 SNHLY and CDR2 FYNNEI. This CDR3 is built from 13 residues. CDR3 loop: CASSASAQETQYF. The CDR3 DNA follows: TGTGCCAGCAGTGCTAGCGCACAAGAGACCCAGTACTTC.

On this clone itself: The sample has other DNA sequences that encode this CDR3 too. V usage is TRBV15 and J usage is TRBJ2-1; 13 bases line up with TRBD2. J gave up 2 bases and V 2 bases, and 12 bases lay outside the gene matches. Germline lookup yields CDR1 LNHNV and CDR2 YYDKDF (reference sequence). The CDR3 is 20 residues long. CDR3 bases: TGTGCCACCAGCAGAAATCGCCTCCACGGACTAGCGGGGGCCTACAATGAGCAGTTCTTC. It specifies CATSRNRLHGLAGAYNEQFF.

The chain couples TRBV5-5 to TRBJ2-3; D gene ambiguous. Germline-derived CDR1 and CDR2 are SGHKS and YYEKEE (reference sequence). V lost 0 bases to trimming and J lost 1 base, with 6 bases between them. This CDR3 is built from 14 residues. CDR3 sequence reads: CASSLGWGTDTQYF. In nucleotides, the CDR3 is TGTGCCAGCAGCTTGGGTTGGGGCACAGATACGCAGTATTTT.

CDR3 amino acids: CASSPPSVTREAFF. For the CDR3, the DNA is TGTGCCAGCTCACCACCATCTGTAACCCGCGAAGCTTTCTTT. The rearrangement uses TRBV18 and TRBJ1-1; unclear D gene. Trimming took 0 bases from V and 8 from J, leaving 13 bases between them. Germline values: CDR1 KGHSH, CDR2 LQKENI. This CDR3 contains 14 residues.

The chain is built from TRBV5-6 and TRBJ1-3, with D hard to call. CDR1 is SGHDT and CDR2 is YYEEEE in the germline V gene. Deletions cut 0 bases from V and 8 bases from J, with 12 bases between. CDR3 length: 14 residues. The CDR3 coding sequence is TGTGCCAGCAGCTTGGGCAGACGGAGTGACACCATATATTTT. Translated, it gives CASSLGRRSDTIYF.

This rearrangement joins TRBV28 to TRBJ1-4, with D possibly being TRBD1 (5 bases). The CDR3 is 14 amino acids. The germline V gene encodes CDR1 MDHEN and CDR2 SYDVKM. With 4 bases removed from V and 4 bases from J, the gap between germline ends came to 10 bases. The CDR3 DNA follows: TGTGCCAGCAGTTCCGACAGCCATAATGAAAAACTGTTTTTT. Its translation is CASSSDSHNEKLFF. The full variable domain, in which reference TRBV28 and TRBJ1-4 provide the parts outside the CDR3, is DVKVTQSSRYLVKRTGEKVFLECVQDMDHENMFWYRQDPGLGLRLIYFSYDVKMKEKGDIPEGYSVSREKKERFSLILESASTNQTSMYLCASSSDSHNEKLFFGSGTQLSVL.

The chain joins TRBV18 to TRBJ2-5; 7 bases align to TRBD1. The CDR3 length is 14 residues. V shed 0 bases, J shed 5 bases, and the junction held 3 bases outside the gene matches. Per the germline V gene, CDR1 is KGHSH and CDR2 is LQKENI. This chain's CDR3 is CASSPPGQRETQYF. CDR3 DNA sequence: TGTGCCAGCTCACCACCGGGACAGAGGGAGACCCAGTACTTC.

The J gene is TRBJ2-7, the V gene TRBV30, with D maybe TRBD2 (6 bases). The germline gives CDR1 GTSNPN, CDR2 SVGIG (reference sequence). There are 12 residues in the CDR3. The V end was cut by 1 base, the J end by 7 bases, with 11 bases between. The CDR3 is CAWSGRDAEQYF. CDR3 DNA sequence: TGTGCCTGGAGTGGGCGGGACGCAGAGCAGTACTTC. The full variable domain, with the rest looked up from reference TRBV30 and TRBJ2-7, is SQTIHQWPATLVQPVGSPLSLECTVEGTSNPNLYWYRQAAGRGLQLLFYSVGIGQISSEVPQNLSASRPQDRQFILSSKKLLLSDSGFYLCAWSGRDAEQYFGPGTRLTVT.

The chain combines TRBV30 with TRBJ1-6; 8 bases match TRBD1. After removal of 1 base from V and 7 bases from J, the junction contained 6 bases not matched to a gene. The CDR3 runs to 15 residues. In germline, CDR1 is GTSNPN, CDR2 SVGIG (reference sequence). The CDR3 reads CAWSAQGGPNSPLHF. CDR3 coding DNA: TGTGCCTGGAGTGCACAGGGGGGGCCCAATTCACCCCTCCACTTT.